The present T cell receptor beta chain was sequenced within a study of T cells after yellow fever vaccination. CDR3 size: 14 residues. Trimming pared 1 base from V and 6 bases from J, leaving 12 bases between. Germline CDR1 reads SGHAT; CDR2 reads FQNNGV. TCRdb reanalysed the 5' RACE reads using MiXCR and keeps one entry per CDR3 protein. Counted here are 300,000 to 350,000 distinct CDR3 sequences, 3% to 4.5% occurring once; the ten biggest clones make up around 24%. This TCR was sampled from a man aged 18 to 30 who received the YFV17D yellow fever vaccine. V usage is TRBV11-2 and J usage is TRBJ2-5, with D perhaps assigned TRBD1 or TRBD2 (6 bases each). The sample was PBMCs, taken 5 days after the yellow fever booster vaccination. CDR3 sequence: CASSLAGGWKTQYF. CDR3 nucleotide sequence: TGTGCCAGCAGCTTAGCCGGGGGCTGGAAGACCCAGTACTTC.